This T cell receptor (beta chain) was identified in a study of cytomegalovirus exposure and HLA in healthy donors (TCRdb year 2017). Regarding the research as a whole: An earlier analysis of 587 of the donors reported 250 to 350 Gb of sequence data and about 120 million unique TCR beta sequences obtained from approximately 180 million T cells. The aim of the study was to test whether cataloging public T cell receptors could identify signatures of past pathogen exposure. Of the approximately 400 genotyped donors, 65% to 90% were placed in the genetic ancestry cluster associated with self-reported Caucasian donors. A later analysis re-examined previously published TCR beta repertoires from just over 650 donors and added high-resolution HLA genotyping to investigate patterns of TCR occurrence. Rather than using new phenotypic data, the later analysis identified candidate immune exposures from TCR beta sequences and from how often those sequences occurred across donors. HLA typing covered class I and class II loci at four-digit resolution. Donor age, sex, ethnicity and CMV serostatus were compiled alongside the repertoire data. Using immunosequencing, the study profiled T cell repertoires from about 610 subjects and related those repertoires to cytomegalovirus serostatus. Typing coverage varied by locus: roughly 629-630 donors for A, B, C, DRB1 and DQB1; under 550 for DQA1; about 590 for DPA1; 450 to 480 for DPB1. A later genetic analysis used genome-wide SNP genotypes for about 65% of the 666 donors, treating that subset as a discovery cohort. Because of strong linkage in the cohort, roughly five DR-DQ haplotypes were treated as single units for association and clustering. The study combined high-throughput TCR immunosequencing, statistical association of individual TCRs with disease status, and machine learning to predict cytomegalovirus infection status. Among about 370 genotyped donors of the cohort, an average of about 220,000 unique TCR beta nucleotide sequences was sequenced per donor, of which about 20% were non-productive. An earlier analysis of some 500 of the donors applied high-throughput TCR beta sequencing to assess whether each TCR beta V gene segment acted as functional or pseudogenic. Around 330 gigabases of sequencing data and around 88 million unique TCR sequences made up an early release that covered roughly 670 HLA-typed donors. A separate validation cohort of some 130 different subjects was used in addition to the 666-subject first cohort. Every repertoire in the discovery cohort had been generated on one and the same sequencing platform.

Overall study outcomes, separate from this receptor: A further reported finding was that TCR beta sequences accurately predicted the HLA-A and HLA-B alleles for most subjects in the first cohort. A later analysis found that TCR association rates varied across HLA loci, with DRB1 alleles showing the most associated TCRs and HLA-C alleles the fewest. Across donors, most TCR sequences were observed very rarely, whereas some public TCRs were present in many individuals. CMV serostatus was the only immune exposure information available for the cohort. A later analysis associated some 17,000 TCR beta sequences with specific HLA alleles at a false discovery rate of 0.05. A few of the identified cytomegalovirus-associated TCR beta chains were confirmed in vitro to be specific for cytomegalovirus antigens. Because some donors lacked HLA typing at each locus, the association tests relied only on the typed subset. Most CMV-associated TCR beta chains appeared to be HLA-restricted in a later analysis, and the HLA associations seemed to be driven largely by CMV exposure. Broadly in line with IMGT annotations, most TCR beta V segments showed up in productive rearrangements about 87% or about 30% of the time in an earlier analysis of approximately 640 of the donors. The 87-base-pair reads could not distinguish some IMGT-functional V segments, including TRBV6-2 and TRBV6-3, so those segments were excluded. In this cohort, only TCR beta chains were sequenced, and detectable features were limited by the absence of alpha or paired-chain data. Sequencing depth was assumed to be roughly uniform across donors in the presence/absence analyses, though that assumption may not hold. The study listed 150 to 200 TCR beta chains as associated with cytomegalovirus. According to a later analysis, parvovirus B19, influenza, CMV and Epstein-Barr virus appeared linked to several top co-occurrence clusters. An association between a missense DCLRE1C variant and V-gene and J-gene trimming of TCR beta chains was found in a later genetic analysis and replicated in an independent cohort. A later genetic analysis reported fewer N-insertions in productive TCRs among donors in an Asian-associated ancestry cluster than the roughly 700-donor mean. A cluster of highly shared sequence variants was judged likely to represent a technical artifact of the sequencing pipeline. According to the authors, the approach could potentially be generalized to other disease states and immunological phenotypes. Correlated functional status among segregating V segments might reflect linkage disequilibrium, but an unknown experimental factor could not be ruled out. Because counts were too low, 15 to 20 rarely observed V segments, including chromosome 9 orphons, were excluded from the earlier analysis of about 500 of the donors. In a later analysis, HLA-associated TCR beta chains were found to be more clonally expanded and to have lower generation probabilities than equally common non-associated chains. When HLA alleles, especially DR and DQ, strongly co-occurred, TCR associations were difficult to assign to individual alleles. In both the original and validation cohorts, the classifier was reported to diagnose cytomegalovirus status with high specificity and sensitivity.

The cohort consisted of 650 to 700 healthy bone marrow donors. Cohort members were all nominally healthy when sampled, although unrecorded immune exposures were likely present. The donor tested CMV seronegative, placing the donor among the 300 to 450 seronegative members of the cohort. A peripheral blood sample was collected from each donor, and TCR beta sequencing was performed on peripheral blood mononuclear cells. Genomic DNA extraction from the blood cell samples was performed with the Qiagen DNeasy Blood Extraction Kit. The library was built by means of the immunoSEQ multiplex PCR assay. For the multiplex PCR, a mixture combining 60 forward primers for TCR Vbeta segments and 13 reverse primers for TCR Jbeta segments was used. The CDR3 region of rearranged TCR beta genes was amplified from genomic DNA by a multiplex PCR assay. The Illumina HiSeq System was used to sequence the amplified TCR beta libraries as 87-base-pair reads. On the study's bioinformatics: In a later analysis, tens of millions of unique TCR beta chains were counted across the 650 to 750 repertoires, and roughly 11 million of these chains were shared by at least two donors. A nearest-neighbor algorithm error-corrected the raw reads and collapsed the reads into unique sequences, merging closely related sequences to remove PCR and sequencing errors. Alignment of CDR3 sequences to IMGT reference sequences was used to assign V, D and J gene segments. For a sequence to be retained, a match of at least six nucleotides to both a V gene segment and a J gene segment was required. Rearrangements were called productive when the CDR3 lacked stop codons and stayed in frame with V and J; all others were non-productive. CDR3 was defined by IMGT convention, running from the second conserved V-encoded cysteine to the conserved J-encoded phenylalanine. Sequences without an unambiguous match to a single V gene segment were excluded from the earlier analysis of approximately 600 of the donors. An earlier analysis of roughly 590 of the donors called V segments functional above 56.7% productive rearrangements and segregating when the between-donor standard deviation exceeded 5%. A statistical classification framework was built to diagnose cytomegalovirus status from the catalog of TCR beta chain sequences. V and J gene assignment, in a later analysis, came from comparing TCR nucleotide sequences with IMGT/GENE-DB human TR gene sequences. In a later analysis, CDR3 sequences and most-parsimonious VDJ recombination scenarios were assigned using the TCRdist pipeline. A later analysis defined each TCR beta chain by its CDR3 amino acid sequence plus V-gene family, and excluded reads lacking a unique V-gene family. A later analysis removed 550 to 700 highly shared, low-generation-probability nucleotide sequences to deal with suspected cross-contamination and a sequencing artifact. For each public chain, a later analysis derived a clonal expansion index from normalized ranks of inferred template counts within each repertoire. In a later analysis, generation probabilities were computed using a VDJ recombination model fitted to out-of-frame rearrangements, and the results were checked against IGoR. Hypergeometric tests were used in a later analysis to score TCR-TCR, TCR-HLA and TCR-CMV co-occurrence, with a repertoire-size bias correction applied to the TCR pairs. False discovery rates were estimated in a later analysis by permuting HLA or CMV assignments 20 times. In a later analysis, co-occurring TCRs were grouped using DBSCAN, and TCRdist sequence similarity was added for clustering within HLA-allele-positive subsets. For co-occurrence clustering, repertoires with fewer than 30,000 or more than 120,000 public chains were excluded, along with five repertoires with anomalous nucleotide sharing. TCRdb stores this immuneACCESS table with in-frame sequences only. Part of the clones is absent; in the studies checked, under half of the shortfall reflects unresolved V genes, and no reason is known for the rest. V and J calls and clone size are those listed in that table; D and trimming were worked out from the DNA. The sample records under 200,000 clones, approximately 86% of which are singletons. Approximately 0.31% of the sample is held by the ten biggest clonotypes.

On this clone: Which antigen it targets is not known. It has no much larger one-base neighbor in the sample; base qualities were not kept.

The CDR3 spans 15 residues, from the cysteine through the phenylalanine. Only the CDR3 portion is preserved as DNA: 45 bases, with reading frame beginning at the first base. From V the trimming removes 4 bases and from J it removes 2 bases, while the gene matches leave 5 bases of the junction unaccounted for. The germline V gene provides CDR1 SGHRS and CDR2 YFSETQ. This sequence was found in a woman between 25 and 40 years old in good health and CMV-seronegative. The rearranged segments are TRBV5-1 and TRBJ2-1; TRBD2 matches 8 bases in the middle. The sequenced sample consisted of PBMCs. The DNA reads TGCGCCAGCAGCCCCATTAGCGGGGCCTACAATGAGCAGTTCTTC. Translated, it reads CASSPISGAYNEQFF. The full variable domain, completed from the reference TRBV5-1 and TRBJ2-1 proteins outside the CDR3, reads KAGVTQTPRYLIKTRGQQVTLSCSPISGHRSVSWYQQTPGQGLQFLFEYFSETQRNKGNFPGRFSGRQFSNSRSEMNVSTLELGDSALYLCASSPISGAYNEQFFGPGTRLTVL.